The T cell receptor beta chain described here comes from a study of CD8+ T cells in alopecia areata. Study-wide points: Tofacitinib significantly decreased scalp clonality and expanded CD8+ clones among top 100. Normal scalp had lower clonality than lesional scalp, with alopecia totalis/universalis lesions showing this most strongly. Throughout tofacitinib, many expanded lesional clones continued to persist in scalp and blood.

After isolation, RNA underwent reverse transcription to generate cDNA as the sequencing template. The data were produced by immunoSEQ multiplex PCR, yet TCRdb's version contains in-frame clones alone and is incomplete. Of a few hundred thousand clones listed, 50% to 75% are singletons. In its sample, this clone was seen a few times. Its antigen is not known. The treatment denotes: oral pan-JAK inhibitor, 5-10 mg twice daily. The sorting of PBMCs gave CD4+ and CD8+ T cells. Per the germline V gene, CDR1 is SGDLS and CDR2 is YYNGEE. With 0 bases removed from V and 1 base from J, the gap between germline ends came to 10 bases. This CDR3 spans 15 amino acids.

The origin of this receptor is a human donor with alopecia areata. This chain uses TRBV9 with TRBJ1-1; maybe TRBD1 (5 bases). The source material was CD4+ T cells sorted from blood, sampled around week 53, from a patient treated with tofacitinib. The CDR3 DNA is TGTGCCAGCAGCGTAGCCTTGGGGACGAACACTGAAGCTTTCTTT. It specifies CASSVALGTNTEAFF.